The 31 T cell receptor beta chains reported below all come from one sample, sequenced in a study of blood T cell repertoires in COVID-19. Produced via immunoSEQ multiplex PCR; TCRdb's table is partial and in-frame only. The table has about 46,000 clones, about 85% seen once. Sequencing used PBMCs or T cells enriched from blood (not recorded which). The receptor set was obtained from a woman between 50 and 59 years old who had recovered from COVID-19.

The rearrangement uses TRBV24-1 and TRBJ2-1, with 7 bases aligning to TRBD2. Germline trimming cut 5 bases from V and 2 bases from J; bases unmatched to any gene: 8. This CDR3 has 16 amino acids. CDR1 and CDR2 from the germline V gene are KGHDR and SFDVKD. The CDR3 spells CATSAPSGGAYNEQFF. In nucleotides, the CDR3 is TGTGCCACCAGTGCCCCTAGCGGAGGGGCCTACAATGAGCAGTTCTTC.

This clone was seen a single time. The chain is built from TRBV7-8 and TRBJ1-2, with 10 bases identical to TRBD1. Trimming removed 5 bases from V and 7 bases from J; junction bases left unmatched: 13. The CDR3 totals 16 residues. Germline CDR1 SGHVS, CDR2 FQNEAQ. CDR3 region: CASSPQSPGQGFGYTF. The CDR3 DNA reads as TGTGCCAGCAGCCCGCAATCCCCGGGACAGGGGTTTGGCTACACCTTC.

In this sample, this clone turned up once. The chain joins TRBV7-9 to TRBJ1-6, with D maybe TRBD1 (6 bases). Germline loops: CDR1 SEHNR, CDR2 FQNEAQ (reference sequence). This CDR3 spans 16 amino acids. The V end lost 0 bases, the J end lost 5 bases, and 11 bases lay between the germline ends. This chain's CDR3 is CASSLALTGNNSPLHF. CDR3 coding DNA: TGTGCCAGCAGCTTAGCCCTCACAGGGAATAATTCACCCCTCCACTTT.

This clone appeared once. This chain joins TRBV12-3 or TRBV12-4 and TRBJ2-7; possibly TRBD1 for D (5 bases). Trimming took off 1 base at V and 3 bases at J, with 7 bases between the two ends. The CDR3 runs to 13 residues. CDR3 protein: CASSLGQIYEQYF. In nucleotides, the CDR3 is TGTGCCAGCAGTTTAGGACAGATCTACGAGCAGTACTTC.

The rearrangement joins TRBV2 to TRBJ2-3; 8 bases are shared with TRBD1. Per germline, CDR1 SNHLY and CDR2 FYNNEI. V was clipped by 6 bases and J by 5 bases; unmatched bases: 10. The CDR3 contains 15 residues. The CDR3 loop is CASRDRVNAQDTQYF. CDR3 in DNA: TGTGCCAGCAGGGACAGGGTTAACGCACAAGATACGCAGTATTTT.

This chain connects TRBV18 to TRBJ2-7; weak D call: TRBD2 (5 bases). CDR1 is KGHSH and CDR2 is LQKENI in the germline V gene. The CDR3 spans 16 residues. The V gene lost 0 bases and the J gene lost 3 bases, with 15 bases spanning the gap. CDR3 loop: CASSPPGERSYYEQYF. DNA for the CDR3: TGTGCCAGCTCACCACCCGGGGAGCGGAGTTACTACGAGCAGTACTTC.

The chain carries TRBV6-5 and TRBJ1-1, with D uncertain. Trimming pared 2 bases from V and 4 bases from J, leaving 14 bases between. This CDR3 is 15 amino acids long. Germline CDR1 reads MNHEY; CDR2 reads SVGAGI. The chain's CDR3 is CASSYDAFGVTEAFF. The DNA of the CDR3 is TGTGCCAGCAGTTACGACGCCTTCGGAGTCACTGAAGCTTTCTTT.

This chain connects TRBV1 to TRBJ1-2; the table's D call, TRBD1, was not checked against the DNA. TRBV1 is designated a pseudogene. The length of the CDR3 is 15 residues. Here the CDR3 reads CTSSVRQGGGYGYTF. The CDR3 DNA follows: TGCACCAGCAGCGTTCGACAGGGTGGGGGGTATGGCTACACCTTC.

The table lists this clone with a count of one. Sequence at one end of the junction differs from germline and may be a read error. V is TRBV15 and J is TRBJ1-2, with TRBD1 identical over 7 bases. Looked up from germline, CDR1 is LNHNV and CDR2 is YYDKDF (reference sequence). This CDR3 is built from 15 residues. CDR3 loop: CATGPGTVASGVLAF. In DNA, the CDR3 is TGTGCCACCGGACCCGGGACAGTCGCTTCGGGGGTGTTGGCCTTC.

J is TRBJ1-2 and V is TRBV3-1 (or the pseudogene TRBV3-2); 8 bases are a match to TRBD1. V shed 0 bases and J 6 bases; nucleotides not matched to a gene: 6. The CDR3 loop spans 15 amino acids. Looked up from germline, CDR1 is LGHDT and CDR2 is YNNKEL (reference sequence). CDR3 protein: CASSQEETGVDGYTF. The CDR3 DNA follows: TGTGCCAGCAGCCAAGAAGAGACAGGGGTCGATGGCTACACCTTC.

The CDR3 is CSVGGDGTQYF. The CDR3 DNA follows: TGCAGCGTCGGGGGGGATGGGACCCAGTACTTC. This sequence joins TRBV29-1 and TRBJ2-5; 8 nucleotides match TRBD2. With V trimmed by 6 bases and J by 7 bases, 4 bases remained unmatched. Germline-derived CDR1 and CDR2 are SQVTM and ANQGSEA. This CDR3 contains 11 residues.

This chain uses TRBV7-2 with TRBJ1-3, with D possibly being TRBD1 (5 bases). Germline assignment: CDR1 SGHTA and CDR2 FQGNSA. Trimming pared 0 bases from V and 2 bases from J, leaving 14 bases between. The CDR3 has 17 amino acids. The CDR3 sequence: CASSLAPGSGTGNTIYF. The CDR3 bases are TGTGCCAGCAGCTTAGCGCCGGGCTCAGGGACTGGAAACACCATATATTTT.

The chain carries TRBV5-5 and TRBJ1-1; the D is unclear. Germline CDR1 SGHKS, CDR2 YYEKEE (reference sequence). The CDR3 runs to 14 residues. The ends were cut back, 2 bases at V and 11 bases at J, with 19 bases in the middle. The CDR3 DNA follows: TGTGCCAGCAGCTTAGGAGCGGCTCAGGAGGAGGCTTTCTTT. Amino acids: CASSLGAAQEEAFF. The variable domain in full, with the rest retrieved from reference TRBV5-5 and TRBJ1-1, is DAGVTQSPTHLIKTRGQQVTLRCSPISGHKSVSWYQQVLGQGPQFIFQYYEKEERGRGNFPDRFSARQFPNYSSELNVNALLLGDSALYLCASSLGAAQEEAFFGQGTRLTVV.

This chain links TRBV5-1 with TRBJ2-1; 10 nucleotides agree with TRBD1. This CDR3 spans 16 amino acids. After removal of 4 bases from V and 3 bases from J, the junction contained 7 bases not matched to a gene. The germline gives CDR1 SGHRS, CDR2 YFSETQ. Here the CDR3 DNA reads TGCGCCAGCAGCAAACCGGGACAGGGGTACTACAATGAGCAGTTCTTC. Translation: CASSKPGQGYYNEQFF.

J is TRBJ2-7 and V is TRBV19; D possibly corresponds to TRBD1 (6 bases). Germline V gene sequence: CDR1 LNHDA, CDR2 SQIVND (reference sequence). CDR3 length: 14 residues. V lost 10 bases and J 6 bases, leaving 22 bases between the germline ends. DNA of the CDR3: TGTGCCACTTCGTCACAGGGATTTGCGGTCGAGCAGTACTTC. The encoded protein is CATSSQGFAVEQYF.

The CDR3 coding sequence is TGTGCCAGCAGCCAGAATAGCGGGAGGTCCGGGAGCTCCTACAATGAGCAGTTCTTC. Translated, it gives CASSQNSGRSGSSYNEQFF. The rearrangement uses TRBV4-2 and TRBJ2-1; 10 bases line up with TRBD2. Germline V gene lookup returns CDR1 LGHNA and CDR2 YNFKEQ. With 3 bases clipped from V and 0 bases from J, the junction kept 11 bases outside the gene matches. The CDR3 is 19 residues long.

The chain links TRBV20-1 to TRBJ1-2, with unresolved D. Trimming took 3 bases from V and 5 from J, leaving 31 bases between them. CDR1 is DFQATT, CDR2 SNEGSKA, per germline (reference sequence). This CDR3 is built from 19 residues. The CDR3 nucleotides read TGCAGTGCTAGTCCAAAGCGGACGATTGGCCCCCTCGTAAGTTATGGCTACACCTTC. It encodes CSASPKRTIGPLVSYGYTF.

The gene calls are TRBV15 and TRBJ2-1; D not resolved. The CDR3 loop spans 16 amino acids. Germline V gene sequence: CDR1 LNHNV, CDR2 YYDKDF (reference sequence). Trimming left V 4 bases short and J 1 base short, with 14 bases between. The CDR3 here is CATSNQLRGSYNEQFF. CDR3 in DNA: TGTGCCACCAGCAACCAACTGCGTGGTTCCTACAATGAGCAGTTCTTC.

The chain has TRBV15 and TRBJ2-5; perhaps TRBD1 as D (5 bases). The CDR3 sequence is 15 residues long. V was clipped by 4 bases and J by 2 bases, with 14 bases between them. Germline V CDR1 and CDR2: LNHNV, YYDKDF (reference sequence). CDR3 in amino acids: CATSKLTDRQETQYF. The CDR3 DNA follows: TGTGCCACCAGCAAACTGACAGACCGACAAGAGACCCAGTACTTC.

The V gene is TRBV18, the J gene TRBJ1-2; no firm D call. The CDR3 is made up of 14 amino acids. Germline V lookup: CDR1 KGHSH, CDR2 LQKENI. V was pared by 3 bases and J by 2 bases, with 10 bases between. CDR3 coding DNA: TGTGCCAGCTCACCTCAGGCACAGAACTATGGCTACACCTTC. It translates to CASSPQAQNYGYTF.

For the CDR3, the DNA is TGTGCCAGCAGCGCGGACAGGGGGCGAAACACCATATATTTT. Translation gives CASSADRGRNTIYF. The gene calls are TRBV7-2 and TRBJ1-3, with 11 nucleotides matching TRBD1. J gave up 5 bases and V 5 bases, and 2 bases lay outside the gene matches. The CDR3 is 14 residues long. Germline CDR1 reads SGHTA; CDR2 reads FQGNSA.

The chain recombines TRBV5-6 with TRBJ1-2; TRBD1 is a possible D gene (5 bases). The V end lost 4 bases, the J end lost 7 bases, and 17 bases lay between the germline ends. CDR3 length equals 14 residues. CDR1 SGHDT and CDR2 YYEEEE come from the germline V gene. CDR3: CASSLGRLRGGYTF. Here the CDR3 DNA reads TGTGCCAGCAGCCTGGGACGCCTACGAGGTGGCTACACCTTC.

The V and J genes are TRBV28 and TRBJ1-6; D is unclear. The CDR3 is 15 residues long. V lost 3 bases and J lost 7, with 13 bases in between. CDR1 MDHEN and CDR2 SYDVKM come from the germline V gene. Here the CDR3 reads CASSLSPPNNSPLHF. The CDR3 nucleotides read TGTGCCAGCAGTTTGAGTCCCCCAAACAATTCACCCCTCCACTTT.

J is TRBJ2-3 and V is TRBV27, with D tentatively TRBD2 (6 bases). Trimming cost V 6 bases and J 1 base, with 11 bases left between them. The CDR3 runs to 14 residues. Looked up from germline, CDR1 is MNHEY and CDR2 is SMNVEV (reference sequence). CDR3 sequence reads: CASRGGTRTDTQYF. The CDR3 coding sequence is TGTGCCAGCAGAGGAGGGACTCGCACAGATACGCAGTATTTT.

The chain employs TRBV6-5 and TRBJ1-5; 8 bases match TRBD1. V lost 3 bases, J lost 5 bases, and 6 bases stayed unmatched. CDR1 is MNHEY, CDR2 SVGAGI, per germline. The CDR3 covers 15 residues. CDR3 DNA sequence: TGTGCCAGCAGTTATAGACAGGGGAGGGATCAGCCCCAGCATTTT. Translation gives CASSYRQGRDQPQHF.

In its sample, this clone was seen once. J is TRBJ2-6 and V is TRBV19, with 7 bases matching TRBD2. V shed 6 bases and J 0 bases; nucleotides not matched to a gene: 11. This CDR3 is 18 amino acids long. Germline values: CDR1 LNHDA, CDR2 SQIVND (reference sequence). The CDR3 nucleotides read TGTGCCAGTAGCGAGCGGGGACTTCTTGTCTCTGGGGCCAACGTCCTGACTTTC. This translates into CASSERGLLVSGANVLTF. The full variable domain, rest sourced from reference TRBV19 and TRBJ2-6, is DGGITQSPKYLFRKEGQNVTLSCEQNLNHDAMYWYRQDPGQGLRLIYYSQIVNDFQKGDIAEGYSVSREKKESFPLTVTSAQKNPTAFYLCASSERGLLVSGANVLTFGAGSRLTVL.

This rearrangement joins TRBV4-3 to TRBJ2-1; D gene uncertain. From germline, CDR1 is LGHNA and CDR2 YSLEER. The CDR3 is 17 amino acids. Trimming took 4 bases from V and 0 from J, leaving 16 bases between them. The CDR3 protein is CASSPSVGWSSYNEQFF. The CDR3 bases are TGCGCCAGCAGCCCAAGTGTAGGTTGGAGCTCCTACAATGAGCAGTTCTTC.

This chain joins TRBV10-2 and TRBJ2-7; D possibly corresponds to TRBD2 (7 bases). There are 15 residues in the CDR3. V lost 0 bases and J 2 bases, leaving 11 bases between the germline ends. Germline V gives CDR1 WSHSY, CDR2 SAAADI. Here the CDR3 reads CASSESGGRAYEQYF. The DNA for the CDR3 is TGCGCCAGCAGTGAGTCGGGGGGGCGGGCCTACGAGCAGTACTTC.

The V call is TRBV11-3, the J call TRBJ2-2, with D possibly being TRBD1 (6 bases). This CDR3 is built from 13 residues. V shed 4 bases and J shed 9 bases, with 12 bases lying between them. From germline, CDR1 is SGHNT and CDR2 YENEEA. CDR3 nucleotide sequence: TGTGCCAGCAGCTCGGCCAGGGGTCGGGAGCTGTTTTTT. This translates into CASSSARGRELFF.

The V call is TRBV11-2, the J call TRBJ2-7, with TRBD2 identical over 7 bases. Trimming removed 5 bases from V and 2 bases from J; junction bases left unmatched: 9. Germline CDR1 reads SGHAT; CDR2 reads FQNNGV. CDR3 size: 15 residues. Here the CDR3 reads CASSPDSGGPYEQYF. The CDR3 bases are TGTGCCAGCAGCCCAGACTCGGGAGGCCCCTACGAGCAGTACTTC.

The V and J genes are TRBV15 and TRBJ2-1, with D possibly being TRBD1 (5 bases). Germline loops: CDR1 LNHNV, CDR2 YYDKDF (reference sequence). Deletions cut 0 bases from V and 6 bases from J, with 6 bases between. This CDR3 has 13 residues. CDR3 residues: CATSRDRGNEQFF. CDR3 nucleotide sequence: TGTGCCACCAGCAGAGATAGGGGCAATGAGCAGTTCTTC.